This T cell receptor beta chain is drawn from a study of OX40 agonist ivuxolimab in advanced cancers. General study results and limits: Relative to CD4+ cells, CD8+ T cells on average had more expanded clones.

Researchers took blood at baseline, on cycle 4 day 1, and on cycle 7 day 1. To note about this clone: Antigen unknown.

Generated by immunoSEQ multiplex PCR, the TCRdb table keeps only in-frame clones and is missing some. The sample consists of some 70,000 clones, more than 85% of them appearing once. This clonotype was obtained from an adult with an advanced solid tumor such as melanoma, head and neck, liver or kidney cancer. Sample: CD4+ or CD8+ T cells sorted from blood, taken in a trial of the OX40 agonist ivuxolimab.

CDR3 sequence reads: CASSEGGYEQYF. The CDR3 region has the DNA TGTGCCAGCAGCGAGGGAGGCTACGAGCAGTACTTC. This chain uses TRBV11-1 with TRBJ2-7; weak D call: TRBD2 (6 bases). Germline V gene data show CDR1 as SGHAT and CDR2 as FQDESV (reference sequence). V lost 5 bases, J lost 3 bases, and 8 bases lay in between. The CDR3 totals 12 residues.